This T cell receptor beta chain was captured by sequencing in a study of T-cell reconstitution after alpha-beta-depleted transplantation in children. Study findings and constraints: Several hundred graft clones that had expanded were reportedly the source of alpha-beta T cells about two months after transplant. High day-60 TCRbeta diversity in some patients came from surviving recipient T cells and thymic progenitors.

CDR1 SGHAT and CDR2 FQNNGV come from the germline V gene. The CDR3 contains 14 residues. V gave up 5 bases and J gave up 5 bases; unmatched junction bases: 6. For TCRbeta, the library was prepared with unique molecular identifiers. TCRdb re-derived calls from the PCR reads in MiXCR, one entry per CDR3 protein. The table lists under 300,000 distinct CDR3 sequences, around a tenth of them singletons. This clonotype has a count of ten or more. The antigen remains undetermined. Sequenced here: peripheral blood, sampled 180 days after TCRalphabeta/CD19-depleted stem cell transplant. The gene calls are TRBV11-2 and TRBJ2-5, with TRBD1 matching 9 bases. The clonotype originates from a male patient aged 2 to 9 who had a stem cell transplant for chronic granulomatous disease, so the T cells may come from the graft donor. The CDR3 sequence is CASSRQGVWETQYF. CDR3 bases: TGTGCCAGCAGCCGACAGGGGGTCTGGGAGACCCAGTACTTC.